What follows are 2 T cell receptor beta chains derived from one specimen sequenced in a study of T cell repertoires in cytomegalovirus infection. TCRdb fed the reads into MiXCR, producing one record per CDR3 protein. There are roughly 200,000 distinct CDR3 sequences in the sample; 9.5% occur only once, and approximately 4.3% lies in the top ten. Material for sequencing was PBMCs. These receptors were taken from a human donor in good health (CMV status not recorded). Some clones in this sample may be carry-over from other donors' samples.

This sequence joins TRBV2 and TRBJ1-2; D gene unclear. Germline loops: CDR1 SNHLY, CDR2 FYNNEI. The CDR3 extends over 13 amino acids. The V end lost 6 bases, the J end lost 6 bases, and 14 bases lay between the germline ends. The CDR3 loop reads CASREAAAHGYTF. CDR3 nucleotide sequence: TGTGCCAGCAGAGAGGCGGCTGCCCATGGCTACACCTTC. Together with reference TRBV2 and TRBJ1-2, the CDR3 gives the full variable domain: EPEVTQTPSHQVTQMGQEVILRCVPISNHLYFYWYRQILGQKVEFLVSFYNNEISEKSEIFDDQFSVERPDGSNFTLKIRSTKLEDSAMYFCASREAAAHGYTFGSGTRLTVV.

This clonotype was counted between two and nine times. The rearrangement uses TRBV20-1 and TRBJ2-1; 12 bases are shared with TRBD2. In germline, CDR1 is DFQATT, CDR2 SNEGSKA (reference sequence). There are 14 residues in the CDR3. V lost 1 base, J lost 8 bases, and 3 bases stayed unmatched. CDR3 sequence: CSARGTSGIYEQFF. The CDR3 DNA sequence: TGCAGTGCTAGAGGGACTAGCGGGATTTATGAGCAGTTCTTC.